This record looks at one TCR beta chain sequence and its context. The antigen remains unidentified. Noted time point: after dendritic cell vaccination, including at tumor progression/relapse. Patients had residual fresh-frozen tumor tissue and more than two years of survival data. This entry is derived from a study of glioma-infiltrating T cells after dendritic cell vaccination. Study observations and caveats: TCR clonality showed no direct relationship with survival.

Clones were read by immunoSEQ multiplex PCR, and TCRdb kept only the in-frame ones, dropping some. The profile shows 99,000 or so clones, nearly 90% of them singletons. The source was blood, collected after dendritic cell vaccination. The receptor comes from a human donor with glioblastoma.

The CDR3 protein is CASSPGVNTEAFF. In nucleotides, the CDR3 is TGTGCCAGCTCTCCGGGGGTGAACACTGAAGCTTTCTTT. The gene calls are TRBV18 and TRBJ1-1, with a tentative D call TRBD1 (5 bases). Germline V gene data show CDR1 as KGHSH and CDR2 as LQKENI. V lost 6 bases to trimming and J lost 0 bases, with 8 bases between them. The CDR3 is 13 amino acids.